This T cell receptor (beta chain) was obtained from a study of CD8+ T cells in alopecia areata. At the level of the study: Scoring of severity for treated patients was based on percentage of affected scalp area. Study-level results: Scalp clonality and expanded CD8+ clones among the top 100 were significantly decreased by tofacitinib.

CDR3 length equals 14 residues. With 0 bases removed from V and 5 bases from J, the gap between germline ends came to 12 bases. Germline V gene sequence: CDR1 GTSNPN, CDR2 SVGIG (reference sequence). Specified treatment: oral pan-JAK inhibitor, 5-10 mg twice daily. The authors extracted RNA and reverse transcribed it into cDNA as the sequencing template. TCRdb keeps only in-frame clones here, not all; method: immunoSEQ multiplex PCR. The sample lists 87,000 or so clones, around 71% seen once, with roughly 17% in the top ten. A word on this clone: As yet, its antigen is unknown.

The chain has TRBV30 and TRBJ2-3, with D perhaps given as TRBD1 or TRBD2 (5 bases each). The sequence was obtained from a human donor with alopecia areata. Sequences were derived from CD8+ T cells sorted from blood, sampled at roughly week 45, from a patient treated with tofacitinib. The CDR3 reads CAWSVTGGLDTQYF. The CDR3 bases are TGTGCCTGGAGTGTTACTGGGGGTTTAGATACGCAGTATTTT. The variable domain in full, with the rest retrieved from reference TRBV30 and TRBJ2-3, is SQTIHQWPATLVQPVGSPLSLECTVEGTSNPNLYWYRQAAGRGLQLLFYSVGIGQISSEVPQNLSASRPQDRQFILSSKKLLLSDSGFYLCAWSVTGGLDTQYFGPGTRLTVL.